The clone carrying this TCR beta chain was detected a few times. Here immunoSEQ multiplex PCR was the method, and the copy in TCRdb shows in-frame clones only, minus some. The table shows under 50,000 clones, with about 90% occurring only once. This sample is part of a study of graft-versus-host responses after intestinal transplantation. As for the study in general: Tacrolimus plus steroids were given to all recipients for roughly three years, preceded by anti-thymocyte globulin induction.

Trimming pared 0 bases from V and 5 bases from J, leaving 10 bases between. This CDR3 spans 14 amino acids. Germline V gives CDR1 PRHDT, CDR2 FYEKMQ (reference sequence). The clonotype comes from a human patient who received an intestinal transplant, so some T cells may come from the graft donor. The source was PBMCs, collected roughly 270 days after transplant. The V and J genes are TRBV13 and TRBJ1-1; D might be TRBD1 (5 bases). The CDR3: CASSLGGDGTEAFF. The CDR3 DNA reads TGTGCCAGCAGCTTAGGCGGGGACGGGACTGAAGCTTTCTTT.